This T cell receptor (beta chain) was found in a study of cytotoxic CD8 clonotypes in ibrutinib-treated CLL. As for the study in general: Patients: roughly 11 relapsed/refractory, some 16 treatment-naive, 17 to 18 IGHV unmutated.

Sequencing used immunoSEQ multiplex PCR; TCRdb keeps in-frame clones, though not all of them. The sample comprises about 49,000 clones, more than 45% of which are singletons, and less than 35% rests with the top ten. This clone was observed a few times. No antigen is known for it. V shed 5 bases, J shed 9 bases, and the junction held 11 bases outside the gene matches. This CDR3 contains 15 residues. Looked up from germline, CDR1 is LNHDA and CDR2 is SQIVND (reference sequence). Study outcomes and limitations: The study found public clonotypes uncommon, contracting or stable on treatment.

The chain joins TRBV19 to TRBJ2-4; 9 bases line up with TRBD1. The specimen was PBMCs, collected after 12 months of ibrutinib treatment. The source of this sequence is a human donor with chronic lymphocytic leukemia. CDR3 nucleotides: TGTGCCAGTAGTTTCGGACAGGGGAGGGGACGCATTCAGTACTTC. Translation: CASSFGQGRGRIQYF.